The 15 T cell receptor beta chains below all came from one sample that was sequenced in a study of T cell changes during pregnancy in multiple sclerosis (dated by TCRdb to the late 2010s). The library relied on the immunoSEQ multiplex PCR assay. Here the immuneACCESS table is served through TCRdb, limited to in-frame sequences with V and J called. Missing clones are a known gap in these copies; in checked studies unresolved V genes cover under half, and the rest lacks a known reason. Across this sample there are over 30,000 clones, with about nine tenths seen only once. Jointly, the top ten make up 3.5% to 5% of the sample. The material sequenced was CD8+ T cells from peripheral blood mononuclear cells, taken in the second trimester of pregnancy. These receptor sequences come from a female donor in good health, enrolled as a control in a pregnancy study.

This chain joins TRBV5-6 and TRBJ2-7; D not resolved. Trimming took off 4 bases at V and 0 bases at J, with 11 bases between the two ends. The germline V gene has CDR1 SGHDT and CDR2 YYEEEE. The CDR3 runs to 14 residues. The CDR3 region is CASSEARSSYEQYF. For the CDR3, the DNA is TGTGCCAGCAGCGAAGCCCGGAGCTCCTACGAGCAGTACTTC.

The chain couples TRBV30 to TRBJ2-7, with 8 positions matching TRBD2. Losses at the gene ends were 2 bases for V and 0 bases for J; bases not matched to a gene: 6. The CDR3 loop spans 15 amino acids. The germline gives CDR1 GTSNPN, CDR2 SVGIG (reference sequence). CDR3 amino acids: CAWSRAAGVSYEQYF. The CDR3 DNA is TGTGCCTGGAGTAGAGCAGCGGGGGTCTCCTACGAGCAGTACTTC.

The chain recombines TRBV4-2 with TRBJ1-1, with D perhaps matching TRBD1 (6 bases). V gave up 0 bases and J gave up 5 bases, with 13 bases separating them. Looked up from germline, CDR1 is LGHNA and CDR2 is YNFKEQ. The CDR3 covers 15 residues. DNA of the CDR3: TGTGCCAGCAGCCAAGAGGAAGGGGGAAGGACTGAAGCTTTCTTT. This codes for CASSQEEGGRTEAFF.

The chain has TRBV14 and TRBJ2-2, with 8 bases identical to TRBD1. This CDR3 contains 17 residues. J lost 6 bases, V lost 0 bases, and 9 bases had no gene match. Germline V CDR1 and CDR2: SGHDN, FVKESK. As DNA, the CDR3 is TGTGCCAGCAGCCAAGATCGCCAGGGGGCTTTCGCCGGGGAGCTGTTTTTT. It yields the protein CASSQDRQGAFAGELFF. Full variable domain (outside the CDR3, taken from reference TRBV14 and TRBJ2-2): EAGVTQFPSHSVIEKGQTVTLRCDPISGHDNLYWYRRVMGKEIKFLLHFVKESKQDESGMPNNRFLAERTGGTYSTLKVQPAELEDSGVYFCASSQDRQGAFAGELFFGEGSRLTVL.

The gene calls are TRBV5-6 and TRBJ1-1, with D perhaps TRBD1 (6 bases). CDR3 length: 13 amino acids. V was pared by 3 bases and J by 11 bases, with 17 bases between. Germline V gene lookup returns CDR1 SGHDT and CDR2 YYEEEE. CDR3: CASSSSGTKEAFF. The CDR3 nucleotides read TGTGCCAGCAGCTCGTCCGGGACAAAGGAGGCTTTCTTT.

The rearrangement joins TRBV6-5 to TRBJ2-5; maybe TRBD1 (6 bases). Germline V gene lookup returns CDR1 MNHEY and CDR2 SVGAGI. The V and J ends lost 5 bases and 2 bases respectively, with 12 bases between them. This CDR3 contains 14 residues. CDR3 region: CASSPYREQETQYF. DNA of the CDR3: TGTGCCAGCAGTCCCTACAGGGAACAAGAGACCCAGTACTTC.

This clone was observed a single time. This chain links TRBV4-1 with TRBJ1-2; D gene uncertain. CDR1 MGHRA and CDR2 YSYEKL come from the germline V gene. V lost 0 bases to trimming and J lost 8 bases, with 22 bases between them. The CDR3 has 17 amino acids. CDR3 in DNA: TGCGCCAGCAGCCAAGATCGGGGTGGGTCACCAACCCGCGGCTACACCTTC. It yields the protein CASSQDRGGSPTRGYTF.

The chain couples TRBV5-1 to TRBJ2-1; tentative D call: TRBD2 (6 bases). The germline CDR1 and CDR2 sequences are SGHRS and YFSETQ. The CDR3 length is 13 residues. Trimming stripped 3 bases from V and 3 bases from J, with 7 bases between. CDR3 protein: CASSSDYYNEQFF. The CDR3, as DNA: TGCGCCAGCAGCTCGGACTACTACAATGAGCAGTTCTTC.

V is TRBV4-1 and J is TRBJ2-5, with TRBD1 as a possible D gene (5 bases). CDR3 length: 14 amino acids. Trimming stripped 4 bases from V and 2 bases from J, with 11 bases between. Per the germline V gene, CDR1 is MGHRA and CDR2 is YSYEKL. CDR3 region: CASSPGSTQETQYF. As DNA, the CDR3 is TGCGCCAGCAGCCCAGGGTCCACTCAAGAGACCCAGTACTTC.

This chain links TRBV19 with TRBJ2-7, with D tentatively TRBD1 (6 bases). V lost 5 bases and J lost 2, with 16 bases in between. The CDR3 is made up of 15 amino acids. Germline CDR1 reads LNHDA; CDR2 reads SQIVND (reference sequence). The CDR3 DNA follows: TGTGCCAGTAGTCAAGGACAGACCTTCACCTACGAGCAGTACTTC. Its protein is CASSQGQTFTYEQYF.

This clone was recorded only once. V gene TRBV13 combines with J gene TRBJ2-1, with 9 bases matching TRBD2. From germline, CDR1 is PRHDT and CDR2 FYEKMQ (reference sequence). The V gene end was trimmed by 5 bases and the J gene end by 5 bases; junction bases not matched to a gene: 7. This CDR3 contains 15 residues. CDR3 coding DNA: TGTGCCAGCAGCCTCGGCCTAGCGGGGAACAATGAGCAGTTCTTC. Protein: CASSLGLAGNNEQFF.

The rearrangement uses TRBV19 and TRBJ2-7, with 7 bases lining up with TRBD1. The CDR3 spans 13 residues. J was trimmed by 3 bases and V by 7 bases; bases with no gene match: 6. Germline CDR1 LNHDA, CDR2 SQIVND (reference sequence). CDR3 nucleotides: TGTGCCAGTAATACCCCAGGGGGCTACGAGCAGTACTTC. It is translated as CASNTPGGYEQYF. Using reference TRBV19 and TRBJ2-7 for the parts outside the CDR3, the full variable domain is DGGITQSPKYLFRKEGQNVTLSCEQNLNHDAMYWYRQDPGQGLRLIYYSQIVNDFQKGDIAEGYSVSREKKESFPLTVTSAQKNPTAFYLCASNTPGGYEQYFGPGTRLTVT.

The chain combines TRBV4-2 with TRBJ2-7; possible D gene TRBD1, 5 bases. Trimming cost V 0 bases and J 6 bases, with 9 bases left between them. CDR1 and CDR2 (germline): LGHNA, YNFKEQ. CDR3 length equals 13 residues. CDR3 bases: TGTGCCAGCAGCCAAGAAGCAGGGCTCGAGCAGTACTTC. Translation: CASSQEAGLEQYF.

The gene calls are TRBV9 and TRBJ2-7, with D unclear. Germline assignment: CDR1 SGDLS and CDR2 YYNGEE. V was clipped by 0 bases and J by 0 bases, with 7 bases between them. CDR3 length equals 14 residues. The CDR3 DNA is TGTGCCAGCAGCGTAGTGGCCGACTCCTACGAGCAGTACTTC. Amino acid sequence: CASSVVADSYEQYF.

The chain carries TRBV4-2 and TRBJ1-2; TRBD1 is a possible D gene (6 bases). V was pared by 1 base and J by 3 bases, with 9 bases between. The CDR3 runs 14 residues. Germline-derived CDR1 and CDR2 are LGHNA and YNFKEQ. CDR3 sequence (DNA): TGTGCCAGCAGCCAAGGACAGGACGACTATGGCTACACCTTC. This sequence encodes CASSQGQDDYGYTF.